The present T cell receptor beta chain was sequenced within a study of PD-1 blockade in classical Hodgkin lymphoma. Study observations and caveats: Significantly greater TCR diversity emerged by C4D1 in CD4+ cells but not CD8+ cells. Possibly reflecting disease activity or prior therapy, repertoire differences have causes that remain undefined.

The time point denotes: cycle 4 day 1 (C4D1), after more than 5 weeks of nivolumab. Patients all relapsed after autologous stem cell transplantation, and there was variation in brentuximab vedotin exposure. In the case of this clone: Its specificity is not known.

The V end was cut by 0 bases, the J end by 4 bases, with 7 bases between. Germline-derived CDR1 and CDR2 are SGDLS and YYNGEE. The CDR3 contains 13 residues. Sequencing used immunoSEQ multiplex PCR; TCRdb keeps in-frame clones, though not all of them. The sample yields about 4,600 clones, roughly 70% seen once. Source: peripheral blood mononuclear cells (PBMCs), taken before the fourth cycle of nivolumab. This receptor was taken from a human donor with classical Hodgkin lymphoma. The genes are TRBV9 and TRBJ2-5; no clear D gene. CDR3 loop: CASSVEGPETQYF. The CDR3 coding sequence is TGTGCCAGCAGCGTAGAGGGTCCAGAGACCCAGTACTTC.